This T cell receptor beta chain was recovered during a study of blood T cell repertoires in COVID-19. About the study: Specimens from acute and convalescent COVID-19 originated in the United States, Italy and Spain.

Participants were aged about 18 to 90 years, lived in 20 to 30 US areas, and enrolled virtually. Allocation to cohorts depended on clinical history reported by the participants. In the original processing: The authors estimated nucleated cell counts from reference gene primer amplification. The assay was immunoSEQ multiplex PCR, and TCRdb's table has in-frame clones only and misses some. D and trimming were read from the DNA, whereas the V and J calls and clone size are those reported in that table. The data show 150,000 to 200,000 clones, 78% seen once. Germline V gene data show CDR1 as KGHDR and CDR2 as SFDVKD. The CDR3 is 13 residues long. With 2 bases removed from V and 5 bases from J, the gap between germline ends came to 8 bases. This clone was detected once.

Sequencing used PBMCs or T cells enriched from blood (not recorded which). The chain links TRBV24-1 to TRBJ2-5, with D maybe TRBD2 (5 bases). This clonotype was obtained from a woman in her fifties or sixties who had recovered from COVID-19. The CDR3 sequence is CATSDSAVETQYF. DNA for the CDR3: TGTGCCACCAGTGATTCAGCGGTGGAGACCCAGTACTTC.